The clone carrying this TCR beta chain was detected a few times. These data belong to a study of regulatory T cells in long-lasting Graves disease. iRepertoire HTBI primers and Arm-PCR of CDR3 regions built TCR beta libraries. TCRdb re-called the multiplex PCR reads through MiXCR, storing one row per CDR3 protein. The data contain 450,000 or so distinct CDR3 sequences, around a fifth of them singletons. The CDR3 has 20 residues. V lost 3 bases and J lost 15; bases outside the gene matches: 30. Per germline, CDR1 MDHEN and CDR2 SYDVKM. Time point specified: persistent/refractory GD, antithyroid drugs over 5 years with positive TRAb. With RNA extracted from PBMCs as input, the TCR library was made.

This TCR was sampled from a female donor with Graves disease. The specimen was peripheral blood mononuclear cells (PBMCs), collected when the disease was refractory, from a patient treated with antithyroid drugs. The chain uses TRBV28 and TRBJ2-1; TRBD2 agrees at 9 bases. The CDR3 bases are TGTGCCAGCAGTTTTCCGCGGGGGGGGACCTTGGCGGCACTAGCGCTAGAACGGTTCTTC. Translated: CASSFPRGGTLAALALERFF.